These 30 T cell receptor beta chains originate from one sample sequenced in a study of control samples from healthy donors and cancer patients. Some clones are missing from TCRdb's copy, which holds only in-frame ones; the method was immunoSEQ multiplex PCR. The table lists 100,000 to 150,000 clones, over 75% of them singletons. Sequenced material: blood. The receptors here all came from a man in his late teens or twenties in good health.

This chain connects TRBV25-1 to TRBJ1-1; unclear D gene. Per germline, CDR1 MGHDK and CDR2 SYGVNS. V was clipped by 3 bases and J by 4 bases, with 12 bases between them. This CDR3 is 14 amino acids long. In DNA, the CDR3 is TGTGCCAGCAGTGAGGGATCCTGGGGCACTGAAGCTTTCTTT. Its protein is CASSEGSWGTEAFF.

The chain uses TRBV6-2 or TRBV6-3 and TRBJ2-3; D not certain. CDR1 is MNHEY and CDR2 is SVGEGT in the germline V gene. The CDR3 spans 15 residues. Trimming cost V 0 bases and J 4 bases, with 11 bases left between them. CDR3 nucleotides: TGTGCCAGCAGTTACTCGAACGTGGCCCCAGATACGCAGTATTTT. Translated, it gives CASSYSNVAPDTQYF.

The chain carries TRBV27 and TRBJ2-3; D call uncertain. The CDR3 spans 15 residues. Germline values: CDR1 MNHEY, CDR2 SMNVEV (reference sequence). Trimming left V 8 bases short and J 4 bases short, with 19 bases between. CDR3 region: CASSGYESIADTQYF. The CDR3, as DNA: TGTGCCAGCTCTGGGTACGAATCAATCGCAGATACGCAGTATTTT.

In its sample, this clone was seen once. The chain couples TRBV6-4 to TRBJ2-1; D may be TRBD1 (6 bases). CDR3 length: 14 residues. Per germline, CDR1 MRHNA and CDR2 SNTAGT. V lost 0 bases, J lost 9 bases, and 12 bases lay in between. The CDR3 loop is CASSDSSRGSEQFF. CDR3 DNA: TGTGCCAGCAGTGACTCGAGCAGGGGCTCTGAGCAGTTCTTC.

V gene TRBV9 combines with J gene TRBJ2-6; 10 bases align to TRBD1. This CDR3 has 18 residues. Germline assignment: CDR1 SGDLS and CDR2 YYNGEE. J was trimmed by 3 bases and V by 4 bases; bases with no gene match: 10. CDR3 bases: TGTGCCAGCAGCCCCAATCCCGGGACAGGGGATGGGGCCAACGTCCTGACTTTC. Protein product: CASSPNPGTGDGANVLTF.

CDR3 in DNA: TGTGCCTGGAGTAGGGGGAGCGGGCATACAGATACGCAGTATTTT. This sequence encodes CAWSRGSGHTDTQYF. The chain combines TRBV30 with TRBJ2-3, with D perhaps given as TRBD1 or TRBD2 (6 bases each). V was clipped by 2 bases and J by 3 bases, with 15 bases between them. CDR1 and CDR2 from the germline V gene are GTSNPN and SVGIG (reference sequence). The CDR3 runs 15 residues.

This chain connects TRBV11-2 to TRBJ2-7; no firm D call. Germline V gives CDR1 SGHAT, CDR2 FQNNGV. CDR3 length: 12 amino acids. V was cut by 4 bases and J by 3 bases, with 7 bases left in between. CDR3 nucleotide sequence: TGTGCCAGCAGCTCCGCTATCTACGAGCAGTACTTC. It translates to CASSSAIYEQYF.

Here the CDR3 DNA reads TGCGCCAGCAGCCAGCCGGACAGGGCCGGGGAGCTGTTTTTT. Translated, it gives CASSQPDRAGELFF. V and J are TRBV4-3 and TRBJ2-2, with 8 bases identical to TRBD1. J lost 6 bases, V lost 3 bases, and 3 bases had no gene match. CDR1 is LGHNA, CDR2 YSLEER, per germline. The CDR3 is 14 amino acids.

This clone appeared a few times. The J gene is TRBJ1-1, the V gene TRBV25-1; D not resolved. The CDR3 loop spans 14 amino acids. The V gene lost 5 bases and the J gene lost 0 bases, with 10 bases spanning the gap. Germline V gene sequence: CDR1 MGHDK, CDR2 SYGVNS. The CDR3 protein is CASSLGSMNTEAFF. Written as DNA, the CDR3 is TGTGCCAGCAGTCTTGGATCCATGAACACTGAAGCTTTCTTT.

The rearrangement links TRBV3-1 (or the pseudogene TRBV3-2) to TRBJ2-1; no definite D call. CDR3 length: 11 amino acids. CDR1 LGHDT and CDR2 YNNKEL come from the germline V gene (reference sequence). V was trimmed by 3 bases and J by 9 bases, leaving 6 bases between them. The CDR3 nucleotides read TGTGCCAGCAGCCACTTGAGTGAGCAGTTCTTC. Its protein is CASSHLSEQFF.

The chain combines TRBV5-8 with TRBJ2-1; 12 bases line up with TRBD2. CDR1 SGHTS and CDR2 YDEGEE come from the germline V gene. The J segment lost 0 bases and the V segment lost 6 bases, leaving 4 bases of the junction unmatched. CDR3 length: 16 amino acids. This CDR3 is CASTRTSGISYNEQFF. The CDR3 DNA reads TGTGCCAGCACCCGGACTAGCGGGATCTCCTACAATGAGCAGTTCTTC. Variable domain in full (rest from reference TRBV5-8 and TRBJ2-1): EAGVTQSPTHLIKTRGQQATLRCSPISGHTSVYWYQQALGLGLQFLLWYDEGEERNRGNFPPRFSGRQFPNYSSELNVNALELEDSALYLCASTRTSGISYNEQFFGPGTRLTVL.

The V gene is TRBV5-4, the J gene TRBJ1-2; D call uncertain. The CDR3 spans 15 residues. The germline CDR1 and CDR2 sequences are SGHNT and YYREEE (reference sequence). V lost 2 bases and J 1 base, leaving 12 bases between the germline ends. CDR3 protein: CASSFFLADNYGYTF. The CDR3 DNA reads TGTGCCAGCAGCTTCTTTCTGGCAGATAACTATGGCTACACCTTC.

In DNA form, the CDR3 reads TGTGCCACCAGTGACCCCCCCAGGGACAACACCGGGGAGCTGTTTTTT. This translates into CATSDPPRDNTGELFF. The rearrangement joins TRBV24-1 to TRBJ2-2; D tentatively reads TRBD1 or TRBD2 (5 bases each). V lost 4 bases and J 2 bases, leaving 13 bases between the germline ends. CDR1 KGHDR and CDR2 SFDVKD come from the germline V gene. This CDR3 is built from 16 residues.

This clone was seen a few times. This CDR3 is also generated by other DNA sequences in the sample. V is TRBV14 and J is TRBJ2-5; the D gene is possibly TRBD1 (6 bases). Germline values: CDR1 SGHDN, CDR2 FVKESK. V lost 0 bases and J lost 4, with 9 bases in between. This CDR3 spans 14 amino acids. CDR3 loop: CASSQDLGGETQYF. The CDR3 region has the DNA TGTGCCAGCAGCCAAGATCTAGGGGGAGAGACCCAGTACTTC.

The J gene is TRBJ2-7, the V gene TRBV12-3 or TRBV12-4; D gene unclear. The CDR3 spans 11 residues. V lost 3 bases to trimming and J lost 6 bases, with 6 bases between them. The CDR3 DNA reads TGTGCCAGCAGTTTTATGGGCGAGCAGTACTTC. This encodes CASSFMGEQYF.

The chain joins TRBV2 to TRBJ2-2, with D perhaps matching TRBD1 or TRBD2 (6 bases each). The V end lost 10 bases, the J end lost 6 bases, and 18 bases lay between the germline ends. CDR1 SNHLY and CDR2 FYNNEI come from the germline V gene. The CDR3 spans 14 residues. CDR3 amino acids: CANRGQVAAGELFF. The CDR3 bases are TGTGCCAACCGGGGGCAGGTAGCCGCCGGGGAGCTGTTTTTT.

V usage is TRBV28 and J usage is TRBJ1-5, with 9 bases that match TRBD1. V was clipped by 5 bases and J by 1 base; unmatched bases: 3. The CDR3 spans 15 residues. Germline CDR1 reads MDHEN; CDR2 reads SYDVKM. CDR3: CASSRDRASNQPQHF. The CDR3, as DNA: TGTGCCAGCAGTCGGGACAGGGCAAGCAATCAGCCCCAGCATTTT.

The chain couples TRBV19 to TRBJ2-7, with a tentative D call TRBD2 (6 bases). The length of the CDR3 is 13 residues. Germline lookup yields CDR1 LNHDA and CDR2 SQIVND (reference sequence). The V end was cut by 6 bases, the J end by 3 bases, with 12 bases between. The CDR3 reads CASSSRRGYEQYF. Here the CDR3 DNA reads TGTGCCAGTAGCTCGAGGCGGGGCTACGAGCAGTACTTC.

This clone has just one count. The rearrangement joins TRBV7-9 to TRBJ1-5, with 11 bases fitting TRBD1. Unmatched junction bases numbered 6, after V lost 5 bases and J lost 6 bases. CDR1 and CDR2 from the germline V gene are SEHNR and FQNEAQ (reference sequence). This CDR3 is built from 15 residues. The CDR3 DNA sequence: TGTGCCAGCAGCACTGGGACAGGGGGTGGTCAGCCCCAGCATTTT. It translates to CASSTGTGGGQPQHF.

This clone was seen a few times. The J gene is TRBJ2-7, the V gene TRBV11-2; D gene ambiguous. V was shortened by 5 bases and J by 3 bases, with 23 bases between the two germline ends. CDR1 is SGHAT, CDR2 FQNNGV, per germline. The CDR3 runs 17 residues. The DNA for the CDR3 is TGTGCCAGCAGCCCCCTCATAAGGTCGGATCCCGTCTACGAGCAGTACTTC. It encodes CASSPLIRSDPVYEQYF.

CDR3 protein: CASSLRNKQFF. For the CDR3, the DNA is TGTGCCAGCAGCCTGCGGAACAAGCAGTTCTTC. The V and J genes are TRBV3-1 (or the pseudogene TRBV3-2) and TRBJ2-1, with no clear D. Germline V lookup: CDR1 LGHDT, CDR2 YNNKEL (reference sequence). CDR3 length: 11 amino acids. The V end lost 4 bases, the J end lost 11 bases, and 9 bases lay between the germline ends.

The genes are TRBV28 and TRBJ1-5, with unresolved D. Germline values: CDR1 MDHEN, CDR2 SYDVKM. CDR3 length equals 12 residues. V dropped 7 bases and J dropped 5 bases, with 9 bases sitting between them. CDR3 in amino acids: CASNQLYQPQHF. CDR3 in DNA: TGTGCCAGCAACCAACTCTATCAGCCCCAGCATTTT.

This clone is a singleton in its sample. This chain joins TRBV5-1 and TRBJ1-2; D is perhaps TRBD1 (5 bases). Trimming removed 3 bases from V and 7 bases from J, with 19 bases in between. Germline CDR1 is SGHRS and CDR2 is YFSETQ. This CDR3 contains 15 residues. The CDR3 reads CASSSPQQGRVGYTF. The CDR3 DNA follows: TGCGCCAGCAGCTCCCCCCAGCAGGGAAGGGTTGGCTACACCTTC.

The genes are TRBV6-5 and TRBJ2-1; 7 nucleotides line up with TRBD1. V lost 4 bases, J lost 2 bases, and 5 bases stayed unmatched. This CDR3 is 15 amino acids long. Germline CDR1 MNHEY, CDR2 SVGAGI. In DNA, the CDR3 is TGTGCCAGCAGTTCAGGGGACAGAACCTACAATGAGCAGTTCTTC. It encodes CASSSGDRTYNEQFF.

V and J are TRBV12-3 or TRBV12-4 and TRBJ1-1; no definite D call. V was shortened by 6 bases and J by 4 bases, with 12 bases between the two germline ends. The CDR3 contains 13 residues. The CDR3 reads CASSVGDGTEAFF. CDR3 in DNA: TGTGCCAGCAGCGTCGGGGATGGCACTGAAGCTTTCTTT.

About this clone: At one end, the junction sequence differs from germline, possibly due to a read error. This chain connects TRBV28 to TRBJ2-7, with D uncertain. Germline-derived CDR1 and CDR2 are MDHEN and SYDVKM. This CDR3 is built from 8 residues. DNA for the CDR3: TGCCCCCCCTACGAGCAGTACTTC. Translated: CPPYEQYF.

The J gene is TRBJ2-1, the V gene TRBV28, with 9 bases matching TRBD2. J gave up 2 bases and V 5 bases, and 13 bases lay outside the gene matches. The CDR3 length is 18 residues. CDR1 MDHEN and CDR2 SYDVKM come from the germline V gene. CDR3 region: CASSPPIVLAGAYNEQFF. CDR3 sequence (DNA): TGTGCCAGCAGTCCCCCGATAGTACTAGCGGGTGCCTACAATGAGCAGTTCTTC.

In this sample, this clone turned up a few times. The V and J genes are TRBV5-1 and TRBJ2-6; D may match TRBD1 or TRBD2 (5 bases each). The V gene's germline CDR1 is SGHRS and CDR2 YFSETQ. V lost 4 bases and J lost 0, with 5 bases in between. The CDR3 length is 14 residues. Here the CDR3 DNA reads TGCGCCAGCAGCGGGGGCTCTGGGGCCAACGTCCTGACTTTC. Its protein is CASSGGSGANVLTF.

The chain carries TRBV5-1 and TRBJ2-5, with D possibly being TRBD1 (6 bases). CDR1 is SGHRS, CDR2 YFSETQ, per germline. Deletions cut 4 bases from V and 3 bases from J, with 13 bases between. CDR3 length equals 14 residues. The CDR3 DNA is TGCGCCAGCAGCCTGAGTGGGGGCAAAGAGACCCAGTACTTC. It translates to CASSLSGGKETQYF.

This CDR3 reads CASSSSGETGELFF. The CDR3 DNA sequence: TGTGCCAGCAGCTCCTCAGGGGAAACCGGGGAGCTGTTTTTT. The rearrangement uses TRBV13 and TRBJ2-2; TRBD1 might be the D (6 bases). CDR1 and CDR2 from the germline V gene are PRHDT and FYEKMQ (reference sequence). V was clipped by 4 bases and J by 5 bases, with 11 bases between them. The CDR3 totals 14 residues. The full variable domain, with the rest looked up from reference TRBV13 and TRBJ2-2, is AAGVIQSPRHLIKEKRETATLKCYPIPRHDTVYWYQQGPGQDPQFLISFYEKMQSDKGSIPDRFSAQQFSDYHSELNMSSLELGDSALYFCASSSSGETGELFFGEGSRLTVL.